The following is a T cell receptor beta chain sequence with its context. The antigen is undetermined. The sample comes from a study of beta chain features in type 1 diabetes. Study findings and constraints: PCR might show a preference for shorter templates, equally across patients and controls.

Heparinised blood was drawn once per donor, averaging about 116 mL. CD45RO/CCR7/CD25/CD127/CD95/CD27 staining was used to isolate CD4+ naive, central memory, regulatory and stem cell-like memory cells by sorting. The whole isolated RNA underwent reverse transcription, so sequencing captured expressed TCRB transcripts. Using immunoSEQ multiplex PCR, the repertoire was profiled, and TCRdb retains in-frame clones only, with some absent. The data hold some 410,000 clones, with approximately 15% observed a single time. The sequence derives from a man under 40 in good health. Sequencing input: naive CD4+ T cells from blood.

CDR3 sequence reads: CAWSRKADTQYF. The CDR3 DNA sequence: TGTGCCTGGAGTAGAAAGGCAGATACGCAGTATTTT. The chain has TRBV30 and TRBJ2-3; D is unclear. The ends were cut back, 2 bases at V and 4 bases at J, with 7 bases in the middle. The CDR3 runs to 12 residues. CDR1 is GTSNPN and CDR2 is SVGIG in the germline V gene (reference sequence).